This record covers a single T cell receptor (beta chain). The antigen remains undetermined. The data were obtained in a study of circulating and synovial CD4+ cells in juvenile arthritis. Study findings and constraints: Diversity here was lower than in bulk blood CD4 cells. Circulating pathogenic-like lymphocytes shared a substantially higher fraction of CDR3 sequences with synovium than bulk blood. Circulating pathogenic-like and bulk T cells looked alike by Vbeta family usage.

Profiling relied on immunoSEQ multiplex PCR, and the TCRdb table lists in-frame clones only, not all of them. The sample consists of 30,000 to 40,000 clones, roughly 96% of them appearing once. Material for sequencing was CD4+ T cells from blood. The clonotype was recovered from a human donor with juvenile idiopathic arthritis.

This chain's CDR3 is CASSRWGGPTDTQYF. The CDR3 DNA reads TGTGCCAGCAGCAGATGGGGGGGTCCCACAGATACGCAGTATTTT. This chain uses TRBV7-8 with TRBJ2-3; 7 nucleotides line up with TRBD2. Germline V gene lookup returns CDR1 SGHVS and CDR2 FQNEAQ. V lost 5 bases and J lost 2; bases outside the gene matches: 7. The CDR3 contains 15 residues.